These 28 T cell receptor beta chains were all obtained from the same sample, sequenced in a study of CD8+ T cells in alopecia areata. The authors extracted RNA and reverse transcribed it into cDNA as the sequencing template. Only in-frame clones appear in the TCRdb table, and some are missing; sequencing was by immunoSEQ multiplex PCR. The sample contains more than 95,000 clones, around 60% of which appear only once. Specimen: CD4+ T cells sorted from blood. These TCRs come from a human donor in good health.

With regard to this clone: Mismatch with germline at one junction end may stem from a read error. V usage is TRBV7-7 and J usage is TRBJ2-1; weak D call: TRBD2 (6 bases). Germline assignment: CDR1 SSHAT and CDR2 FNYEAQ (reference sequence). This CDR3 comprises 13 residues. The DNA of the CDR3 is TGTGCTAGCAGCTCGGGACTTTACAATGAGCAGTTCTTC. This sequence encodes CASSSGLYNEQFF.

The V gene is TRBV7-9, the J gene TRBJ2-5; either TRBD1 or TRBD2 may fit D (5 bases each). V dropped 0 bases and J dropped 2 bases, with 7 bases sitting between them. From germline, CDR1 is SEHNR and CDR2 FQNEAQ (reference sequence). The CDR3 is 14 amino acids. In nucleotides, the CDR3 is TGTGCCAGCAGCTTAGCGGGGGTACAAGAGACCCAGTACTTC. Translation gives CASSLAGVQETQYF. Using reference TRBV7-9 and TRBJ2-5 for the parts outside the CDR3, the full variable domain is DTGVSQNPRHKITKRGQNVTFRCDPISEHNRLYWYRQTLGQGPEFLTYFQNEAQLEKSRLLSDRFSAERPKGSFSTLEIQRTEQGDSAMYLCASSLAGVQETQYFGPGTRLLVL.

This clone was observed a handful of times. The chain combines TRBV7-9 with TRBJ1-4, with a possible D match to TRBD1 (5 bases). The CDR3 length is 15 residues. Germline values: CDR1 SEHNR, CDR2 FQNEAQ (reference sequence). The V end lost 5 bases, the J end lost 4 bases, and 14 bases lay between the germline ends. CDR3 sequence (DNA): TGTGCCAGCAGCCCGGGGACGGCTATTAATGAAAAACTGTTTTTT. It yields the protein CASSPGTAINEKLFF.

V usage is TRBV5-1 and J usage is TRBJ1-4, with 8 bases aligning to TRBD1. The V gene end was trimmed by 4 bases and the J gene end by 8 bases; junction bases not matched to a gene: 10. The CDR3 is 15 amino acids. Germline values: CDR1 SGHRS, CDR2 YFSETQ. The chain's CDR3 is CASSDRQGIAEKLFF. DNA of the CDR3: TGCGCCAGCAGCGACCGACAGGGGATTGCAGAAAAACTGTTTTTT.

V is TRBV19 and J is TRBJ2-2; no clear D. The germline V gene encodes CDR1 LNHDA and CDR2 SQIVND (reference sequence). This CDR3 contains 13 residues. V was shortened by 6 bases and J by 4 bases, with 9 bases between the two germline ends. CDR3 sequence (DNA): TGTGCCAGTAGACGCTCCGCCACCGGGGAGCTGTTTTTT. Translation: CASRRSATGELFF.

This rearrangement joins TRBV27 to TRBJ1-2, with a tentative D call TRBD1 (6 bases). Trimming removed 2 bases from V and 5 bases from J, with 9 bases in between. Germline V lookup: CDR1 MNHEY, CDR2 SMNVEV (reference sequence). The CDR3 spans 13 residues. DNA of the CDR3: TGTGCCAGCAGTTTAGGGAGGGGGTATGGCTACACCTTC. It translates to CASSLGRGYGYTF.

This sequence joins TRBV25-1 and TRBJ1-5, with TRBD1 as a possible D gene (5 bases). The ends were cut back, 0 bases at V and 4 bases at J, with 7 bases in the middle. The V gene's germline CDR1 is MGHDK and CDR2 SYGVNS. CDR3 length: 14 residues. The CDR3 DNA sequence: TGTGCCAGCAGTGAATACAGGGCGAATCAGCCCCAGCATTTT. As protein: CASSEYRANQPQHF.

The CDR3 coding sequence is TGCAGCGTTGGTGCTCGGGGACAGGGGGCCTACGAGCAGTACTTC. It is translated as CSVGARGQGAYEQYF. The chain employs TRBV29-1 and TRBJ2-7; TRBD1 agrees at 11 bases. The V segment lost 4 bases and the J segment 2 bases; nucleotides outside the gene matches: 7. Germline CDR1 SQVTM, CDR2 ANQGSEA. This CDR3 has 15 residues.

This clone was detected a few times. This chain connects TRBV29-1 to TRBJ2-5, with no clear D. CDR3 length: 12 amino acids. Trimming left V 0 bases short and J 5 bases short, with 7 bases between. Germline V gene data show CDR1 as SQVTM and CDR2 as ANQGSEA. The CDR3 spells CSVEDGRETQYF. The CDR3 bases are TGCAGCGTTGAAGACGGGCGGGAGACCCAGTACTTC.

A few counts support this clone. This sequence joins TRBV30 and TRBJ2-4; tentatively, D is TRBD1 (6 bases). The CDR3 length is 12 residues. The V end was cut by 2 bases, the J end by 9 bases, with 11 bases between. Germline assignment: CDR1 GTSNPN and CDR2 SVGIG (reference sequence). CDR3 bases: TGTGCCTGGAGTAAGGGGGTGGGCATTCAGTACTTC. Translated: CAWSKGVGIQYF. The full variable domain, with the rest looked up from reference TRBV30 and TRBJ2-4, is SQTIHQWPATLVQPVGSPLSLECTVEGTSNPNLYWYRQAAGRGLQLLFYSVGIGQISSEVPQNLSASRPQDRQFILSSKKLLLSDSGFYLCAWSKGVGIQYFGAGTRLSVL.

The rearrangement links TRBV5-6 to TRBJ2-1; unclear D gene. The CDR3 consists of 16 residues. V dropped 0 bases and J dropped 9 bases, with 19 bases sitting between them. Germline CDR1 and CDR2: SGHDT and YYEEEE. In DNA, the CDR3 is TGTGCCAGCAGCTTGGCCCCCGGGCCCCCATGGGGTGAGCAGTTCTTC. Amino acids: CASSLAPGPPWGEQFF.

The V gene is TRBV11-2, the J gene TRBJ2-2; D call uncertain. The V end lost 6 bases, the J end lost 0 bases, and 8 bases lay between the germline ends. Germline CDR1 is SGHAT and CDR2 is FQNNGV. The CDR3 length is 14 residues. The chain's CDR3 is CASSVLANTGELFF. The CDR3 nucleotides read TGTGCCAGCAGTGTGCTAGCGAACACCGGGGAGCTGTTTTTT.

This clone was seen a few times. The chain has TRBV6-5 and TRBJ1-3; D unresolved. V was pared by 4 bases and J by 9 bases, with 13 bases between. The CDR3 has 13 residues. From germline, CDR1 is MNHEY and CDR2 SVGAGI. CDR3 coding DNA: TGTGCCAGCAGTTCCCAGCCTTGGGGCACCATATATTTT. Translation: CASSSQPWGTIYF.

The J gene is TRBJ2-7, the V gene TRBV29-1, with TRBD1 matching 9 bases. The CDR3 has 14 amino acids. J gave up 2 bases and V 4 bases, and 6 bases lay outside the gene matches. Germline CDR1 SQVTM, CDR2 ANQGSEA. As DNA, the CDR3 is TGCAGCGTTGCCCGGGGACAGGGACCCTACGAGCAGTACTTC. It translates to CSVARGQGPYEQYF.

This clone was detected a few times. V is TRBV29-1 and J is TRBJ2-5; TRBD1 aligns across 7 bases. Germline CDR1 and CDR2: SQVTM and ANQGSEA. This CDR3 comprises 13 residues. V trimming: 7 bases; J trimming: 2 bases; junction bases outside the gene matches: 7. The CDR3 DNA is TGCAGCGCCTTACGGGACAGTCAAGAGACCCAGTACTTC. It yields the protein CSALRDSQETQYF.

This clone has just a few counts. The chain recombines TRBV7-9 with TRBJ2-4, with 8 bases aligning to TRBD1. This CDR3 contains 12 residues. Trimming removed 5 bases from V and 9 bases from J; junction bases left unmatched: 3. Per germline, CDR1 SEHNR and CDR2 FQNEAQ (reference sequence). The CDR3 nucleotides are TGTGCCAGCAGCCTACAGGGGGGCATTCAGTACTTC. Its protein is CASSLQGGIQYF. The whole variable domain, remainder taken from reference TRBV7-9 and TRBJ2-4, is DTGVSQNPRHKITKRGQNVTFRCDPISEHNRLYWYRQTLGQGPEFLTYFQNEAQLEKSRLLSDRFSAERPKGSFSTLEIQRTEQGDSAMYLCASSLQGGIQYFGAGTRLSVL.

This clone was recorded a few times. The gene calls are TRBV6-5 and TRBJ1-2; perhaps TRBD1 as D (5 bases). The CDR3 has 16 amino acids. Germline lookup yields CDR1 MNHEY and CDR2 SVGAGI. Trimming removed 0 bases at V and 3 bases at J, with 14 bases between. For the CDR3, the DNA is TGTGCCAGCAGTTACTCGGGTCTGGGGGGAGACTATGGCTACACCTTC. This gives the protein CASSYSGLGGDYGYTF.

The genes are TRBV7-2 and TRBJ2-1; 9 nucleotides match TRBD2. Germline values: CDR1 SGHTA, CDR2 FQGNSA. This CDR3 contains 17 residues. Trimming took 1 base from V and 2 from J; bases not matched to a gene: 6. CDR3 loop: CASSLGGLAGPYNEQFF. The CDR3, as DNA: TGTGCCAGCAGCTTAGGTGGGCTAGCGGGACCCTACAATGAGCAGTTCTTC. The full variable domain, its missing parts supplied by reference TRBV7-2 and TRBJ2-1, is GAGVSQSPSNKVTEKGKDVELRCDPISGHTALYWYRQSLGQGLEFLIYFQGNSAPDKSGLPSDRFSAERTGGSVSTLTIQRTQQEDSAVYLCASSLGGLAGPYNEQFFGPGTRLTVL.

The chain links TRBV29-1 to TRBJ1-6; no firm D call. V lost 4 bases and J lost 7, with 11 bases in between. The germline V gene has CDR1 SQVTM and CDR2 ANQGSEA. The CDR3 runs 13 residues. The CDR3 loop reads CSVAGDGNSPLHF. The DNA of the CDR3 is TGCAGCGTTGCTGGAGACGGAAATTCACCCCTCCACTTT.

The chain carries TRBV30 and TRBJ1-6; D gene ambiguous. V gave up 3 bases and J gave up 10 bases, with 13 bases separating them. The CDR3 runs to 13 residues. From germline, CDR1 is GTSNPN and CDR2 SVGIG (reference sequence). CDR3 in DNA: TGTGCCTGGAGCACCATGGGATACTCACCCCTCCACTTT. This encodes CAWSTMGYSPLHF.

This clone has a handful of counts. The chain has TRBV5-5 and TRBJ2-5, with D possibly being TRBD1 (5 bases). Trimming pared 3 bases from V and 1 base from J, leaving 13 bases between. The CDR3 runs to 15 residues. Germline V gives CDR1 SGHKS, CDR2 YYEKEE (reference sequence). The CDR3 protein is CASSSTWGPQETQYF. In DNA form, the CDR3 reads TGTGCCAGCAGCTCGACTTGGGGCCCCCAAGAGACCCAGTACTTC.

This chain connects TRBV2 to TRBJ2-2, with 9 positions matching TRBD1. The junction had 6 bases not matched to a gene; V was cut back by 5 bases and J by 5 bases. The CDR3 has 15 residues. CDR1 is SNHLY, CDR2 FYNNEI, per germline. CDR3 amino acids: CASSPTGGITGELFF. The CDR3 nucleotides are TGTGCCAGCAGTCCGACAGGGGGAATTACCGGGGAGCTGTTTTTT.

Here the CDR3 reads CSVRGDGGYTF. The CDR3 nucleotides are TGCAGCGTTCGGGGAGATGGAGGCTACACCTTC. The J gene is TRBJ1-2, the V gene TRBV29-1, with D unresolved. Trimming shortened V by 5 bases and J by 8 bases, and 12 bases separated the two germline ends. This CDR3 contains 11 residues. Germline V lookup: CDR1 SQVTM, CDR2 ANQGSEA.

The chain is built from TRBV30 and TRBJ1-5; D unclear. Germline CDR1 is GTSNPN and CDR2 is SVGIG (reference sequence). Trimming took 0 bases from V and 6 from J, leaving 9 bases between them. This CDR3 spans 13 amino acids. The CDR3 DNA is TGTGCCTGGAGTGTCGCCAGGTCTCAGCCCCAGCATTTT. The encoded protein is CAWSVARSQPQHF. The variable domain in full, with the rest retrieved from reference TRBV30 and TRBJ1-5, is SQTIHQWPATLVQPVGSPLSLECTVEGTSNPNLYWYRQAAGRGLQLLFYSVGIGQISSEVPQNLSASRPQDRQFILSSKKLLLSDSGFYLCAWSVARSQPQHFGDGTRLSIL.

This clone was detected only a few times. The V gene is TRBV7-2, the J gene TRBJ1-6; 8 bases agree with TRBD1. The CDR3 is 15 residues long. Losses at the gene ends were 1 base for V and 6 bases for J; bases not matched to a gene: 2. CDR1 and CDR2 from the germline V gene are SGHTA and FQGNSA. CDR3 residues: CASSLVGQGNSPLHF. CDR3 nucleotide sequence: TGTGCCAGCAGCTTAGTCGGACAGGGTAATTCACCCCTCCACTTT.

This clone was counted only a few times. The V and J genes are TRBV5-1 and TRBJ1-4, with a possible D match to TRBD1 (5 bases). This CDR3 spans 14 amino acids. The ends were cut back, 6 bases at V and 8 bases at J, with 17 bases in the middle. Germline loops: CDR1 SGHRS, CDR2 YFSETQ. CDR3 region: CASKVQGGDEKLFF. The CDR3 DNA follows: TGCGCCAGCAAGGTTCAGGGCGGAGACGAAAAACTGTTTTTT.

The chain uses TRBV5-1 and TRBJ1-5, with TRBD1 identical over 9 bases. The CDR3 length is 17 residues. Germline CDR1 and CDR2: SGHRS and YFSETQ. The ends lost 4 bases at V and 7 bases at J; junction bases unmatched: 15. The CDR3 DNA sequence: TGCGCCAGCAGCGGTGACCTAGACAGGGGGTACTCCCAGCCCCAGCATTTT. It encodes CASSGDLDRGYSQPQHF.

Only a few counts were recorded for this clone. The chain recombines TRBV29-1 with TRBJ1-6, with TRBD1 matching over 8 bases. The J segment lost 7 bases and the V segment lost 5 bases, leaving 13 bases of the junction unmatched. Germline V gene lookup returns CDR1 SQVTM and CDR2 ANQGSEA. This CDR3 is 16 amino acids long. Written as DNA, the CDR3 is TGCAGCGTTCAAGCTCTAGGACACAGGGGGAATTCACCCCTCCACTTT. Protein product: CSVQALGHRGNSPLHF. Full variable domain (missing parts from reference TRBV29-1 and TRBJ1-6): SAVISQKPSRDICQRGTSLTIQCQVDSQVTMMFWYRQQPGQSLTLIATANQGSEATYESGFVIDKFPISRPNLTFSTLTVSNMSPEDSSIYLCSVQALGHRGNSPLHFGNGTRLTVT.